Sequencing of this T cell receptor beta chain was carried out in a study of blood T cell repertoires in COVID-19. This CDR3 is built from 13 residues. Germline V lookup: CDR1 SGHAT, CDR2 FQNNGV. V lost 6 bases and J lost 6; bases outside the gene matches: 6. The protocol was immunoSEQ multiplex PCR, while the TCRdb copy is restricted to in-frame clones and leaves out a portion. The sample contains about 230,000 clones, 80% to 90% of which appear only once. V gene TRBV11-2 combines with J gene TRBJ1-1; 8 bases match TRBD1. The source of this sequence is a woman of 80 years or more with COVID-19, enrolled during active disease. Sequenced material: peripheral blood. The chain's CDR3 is CASSWDRSPEAFF. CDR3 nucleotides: TGTGCCAGCAGTTGGGACAGGAGTCCTGAAGCTTTCTTT.